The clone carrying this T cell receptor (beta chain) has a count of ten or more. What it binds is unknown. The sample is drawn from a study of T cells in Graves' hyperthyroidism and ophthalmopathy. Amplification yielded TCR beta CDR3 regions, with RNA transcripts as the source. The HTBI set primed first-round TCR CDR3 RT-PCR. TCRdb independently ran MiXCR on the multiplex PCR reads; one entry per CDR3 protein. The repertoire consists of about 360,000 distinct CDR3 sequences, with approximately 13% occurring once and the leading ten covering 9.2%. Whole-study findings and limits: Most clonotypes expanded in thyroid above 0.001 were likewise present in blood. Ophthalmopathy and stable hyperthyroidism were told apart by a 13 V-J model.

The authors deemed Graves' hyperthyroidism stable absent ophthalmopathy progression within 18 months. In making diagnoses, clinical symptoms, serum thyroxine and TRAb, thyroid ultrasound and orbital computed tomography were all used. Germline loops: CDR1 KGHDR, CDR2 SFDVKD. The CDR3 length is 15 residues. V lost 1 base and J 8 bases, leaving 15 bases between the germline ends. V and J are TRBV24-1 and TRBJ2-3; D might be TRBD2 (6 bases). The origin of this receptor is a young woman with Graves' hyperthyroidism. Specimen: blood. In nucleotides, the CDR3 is TGTGCCACCAGTGATTTAGGAGGGAGAGGCGGTACGCAGTATTTT. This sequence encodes CATSDLGGRGGTQYF.